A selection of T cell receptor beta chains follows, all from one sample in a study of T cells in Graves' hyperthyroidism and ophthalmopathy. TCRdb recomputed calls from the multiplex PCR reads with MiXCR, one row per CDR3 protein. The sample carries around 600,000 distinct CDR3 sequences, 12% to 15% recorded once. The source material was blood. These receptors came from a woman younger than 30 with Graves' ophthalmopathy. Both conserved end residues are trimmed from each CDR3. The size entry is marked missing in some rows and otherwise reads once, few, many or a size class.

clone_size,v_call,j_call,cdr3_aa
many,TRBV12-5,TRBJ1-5,ASGLGTGVLGSNQPQH
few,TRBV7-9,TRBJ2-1,ASSLSGRFGNEQF
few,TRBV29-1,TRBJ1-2,SVGGRTAGGTNYGYT
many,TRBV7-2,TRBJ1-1,ASSLSYLNTEAF
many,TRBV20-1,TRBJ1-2,SASPVYGYT
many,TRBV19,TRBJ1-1,ASTETGRHTEAF
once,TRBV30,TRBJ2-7,ARSRVGTGGCEQY
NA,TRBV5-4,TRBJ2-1,ASSAGARSYNEQF
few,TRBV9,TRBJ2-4,ASSSQRGHGENIQY
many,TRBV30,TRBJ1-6,AWRGQATANSPLH
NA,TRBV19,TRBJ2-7,ASSILAAVGDEQY
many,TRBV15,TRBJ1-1,ATSRDPGGHTEAF
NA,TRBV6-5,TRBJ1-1,ASSYLGQGGSREAF
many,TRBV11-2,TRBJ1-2,ASSLLPGANYGYT
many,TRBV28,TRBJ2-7,ASSAGTRSYEQY
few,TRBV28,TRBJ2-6,ASSAIGGTGANVLT
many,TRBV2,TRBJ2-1,ASSGRTGKNEQF
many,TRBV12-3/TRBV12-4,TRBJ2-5,ASKTPREGETQY
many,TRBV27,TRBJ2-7,ASRDRRALNYEQY
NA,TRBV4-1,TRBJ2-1,ASSLHPIYLSYNEQF
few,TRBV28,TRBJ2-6,ATPRDRESSGANVLT
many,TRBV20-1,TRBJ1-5,SATDTGESDSNQPQH
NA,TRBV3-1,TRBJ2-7,ASSERQGLGYEQY
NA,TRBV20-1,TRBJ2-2,SARDGVGQPNTGELF
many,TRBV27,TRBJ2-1,ASSKHHGGNEQF
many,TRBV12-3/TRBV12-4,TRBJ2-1,ASILGAWGYNEQF
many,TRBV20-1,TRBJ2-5,SARDKGLHIQETQY
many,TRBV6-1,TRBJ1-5,ASNLRGNGNQPQH
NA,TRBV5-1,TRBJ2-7,ASVNSGRAPDSYEQY
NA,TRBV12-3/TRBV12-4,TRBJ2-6,ASSFRGPAWTGAGANVLT
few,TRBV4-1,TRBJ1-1,ASSQTPREDEAF
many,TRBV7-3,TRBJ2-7,ASSRLLAGCAFPSASYEQY
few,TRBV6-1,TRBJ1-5,ASSLLPSEPQH
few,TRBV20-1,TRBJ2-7,SARDDAFSGITPYEQY
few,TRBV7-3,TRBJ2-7,ASSLTYRAEQY
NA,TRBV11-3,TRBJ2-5,ASSSGLAGGPKMEETQY
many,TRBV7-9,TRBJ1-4,ASSGPRAGRATNEKLF
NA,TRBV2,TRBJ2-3,ASRDRLAGGFDTQY
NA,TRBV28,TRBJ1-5,ASSPRGGRRPQH
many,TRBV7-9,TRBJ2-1,ASSQDARGWDEQF
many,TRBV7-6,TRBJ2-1,ASSPGTGGGNEQF
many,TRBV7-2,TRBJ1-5,ASSSRDLSNQPQH
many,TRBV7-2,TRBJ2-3,ASSLRSGRADTQY
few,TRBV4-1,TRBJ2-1,ASSQDAYNEQF
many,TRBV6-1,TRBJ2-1,ASSGWGLVSYNEQF
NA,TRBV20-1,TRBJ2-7,SEDGRVWEQY
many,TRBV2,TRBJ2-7,ASSARGGLRNEQY
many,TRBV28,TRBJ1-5,ASSSERTGMNQPQH
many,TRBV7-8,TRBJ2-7,ASSLWTSEYEQY
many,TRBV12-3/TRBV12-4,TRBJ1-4,ASSLEGPQGRSEKLF
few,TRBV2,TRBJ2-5,ASSEAGQAGETQY
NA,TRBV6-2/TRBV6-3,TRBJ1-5,ASSPDRNVQPQH
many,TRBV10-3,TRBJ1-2,AISESQGLGYT
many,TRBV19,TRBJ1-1,ASSINPNLELPEAF
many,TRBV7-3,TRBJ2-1,ASSLPEVNEQF